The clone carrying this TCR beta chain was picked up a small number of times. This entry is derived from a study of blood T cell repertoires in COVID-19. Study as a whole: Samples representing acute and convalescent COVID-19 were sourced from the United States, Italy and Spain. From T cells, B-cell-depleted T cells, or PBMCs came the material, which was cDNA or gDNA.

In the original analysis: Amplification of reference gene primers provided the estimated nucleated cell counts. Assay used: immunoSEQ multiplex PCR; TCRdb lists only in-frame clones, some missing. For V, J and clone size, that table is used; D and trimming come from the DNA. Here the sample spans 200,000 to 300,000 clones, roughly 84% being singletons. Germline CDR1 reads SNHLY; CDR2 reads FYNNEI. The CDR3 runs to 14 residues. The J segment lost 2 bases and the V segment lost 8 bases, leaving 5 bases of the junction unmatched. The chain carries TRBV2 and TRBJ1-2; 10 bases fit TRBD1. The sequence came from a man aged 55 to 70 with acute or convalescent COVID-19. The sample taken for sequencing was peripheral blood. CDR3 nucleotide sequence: TGTGCCAGCGAACCGGGACAGGGGAACTATGGCTACACCTTC. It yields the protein CASEPGQGNYGYTF.